The sequence of this TCR beta chain was determined in a study of blood T cell repertoires in COVID-19. As processed by the authors: Estimation of nucleated cell counts was performed using reference gene primer amplification. Measured with immunoSEQ multiplex PCR; TCRdb has only the in-frame clones, and not every one. V and J calls and clone size follow that table, whereas D and trimming were derived from the DNA. The data contain some 180,000 clones, more than 80% of them singletons. This CDR3 region has 14 residues. This clonotype originated in an older woman with acute or convalescent COVID-19. The chain recombines TRBV21-1 with TRBJ2-7; the table's D call of TRBD1 was not tested on the DNA. TRBV21-1 counts as a pseudogene. What was sequenced was peripheral blood. CDR3 in amino acids: CASNQGAFSYEQYF. Here the CDR3 DNA reads TGTGCCAGCAACCAGGGGGCTTTCTCCTACGAGCAGTACTTC.